What follows describes a single T cell receptor (beta chain). Its antigen is as yet unknown. The V and J ends lost 7 bases and 2 bases, in that order; junction bases with no gene match: 8. The CDR3 is made up of 16 amino acids. Germline CDR1 and CDR2: ENHRY and SYGVKD. Time point of the sample: newly diagnosed, previously untreated cHL patient sample. Newly diagnosed, untreated classical Hodgkin lymphoma PBMCs served as comparison. Produced via immunoSEQ multiplex PCR; TCRdb's table is partial and in-frame only. The sample includes some 70,000 clones, more than 85% of them seen just once. The sample originates from a study of PD-1 blockade in classical Hodgkin lymphoma. Study outcomes and limitations: When set against healthy donors, newly diagnosed patients were reported to show lower baseline TCR diversity. With respect to the repertoire differences, their causes, possibly disease activity or prior therapy, remain undefined.

Sequencing used peripheral blood mononuclear cells (PBMCs). This sequence was found in a human donor with classical Hodgkin lymphoma. The J gene is TRBJ2-2, the V gene TRBV10-3; 9 bases are shared with TRBD2. CDR3 amino acids: CAIKGSGLANTGELFF. Here the CDR3 DNA reads TGTGCCATCAAGGGTTCGGGACTAGCAAACACCGGGGAGCTGTTTTTT.